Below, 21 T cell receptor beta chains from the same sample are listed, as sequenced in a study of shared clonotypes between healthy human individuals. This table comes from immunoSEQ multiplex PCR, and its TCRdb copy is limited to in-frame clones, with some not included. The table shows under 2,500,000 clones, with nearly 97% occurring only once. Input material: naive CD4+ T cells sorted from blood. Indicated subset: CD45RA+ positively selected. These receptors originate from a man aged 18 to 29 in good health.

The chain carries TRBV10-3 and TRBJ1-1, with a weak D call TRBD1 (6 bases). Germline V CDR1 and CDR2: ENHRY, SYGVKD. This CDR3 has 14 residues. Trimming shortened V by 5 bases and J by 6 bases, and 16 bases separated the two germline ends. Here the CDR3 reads CAISPTTGLSEAFF. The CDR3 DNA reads TGTGCCATCAGTCCAACGACAGGTCTTTCTGAAGCTTTCTTT.

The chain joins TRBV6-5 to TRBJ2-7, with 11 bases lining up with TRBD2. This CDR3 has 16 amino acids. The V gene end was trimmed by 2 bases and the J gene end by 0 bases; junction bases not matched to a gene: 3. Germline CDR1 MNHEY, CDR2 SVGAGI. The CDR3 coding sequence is TGTGCCAGCAGTTACCGGGGGACTAGCGGCTCCTACGAGCAGTACTTC. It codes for CASSYRGTSGSYEQYF.

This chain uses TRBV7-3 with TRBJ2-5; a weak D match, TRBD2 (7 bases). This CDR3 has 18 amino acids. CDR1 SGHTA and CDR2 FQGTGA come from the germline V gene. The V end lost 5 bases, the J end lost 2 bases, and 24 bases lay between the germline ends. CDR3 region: CASSKSGGARRIQETQYF. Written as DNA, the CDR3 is TGTGCCAGCAGCAAAAGTGGGGGGGCCCGGAGAATACAAGAGACCCAGTACTTC.

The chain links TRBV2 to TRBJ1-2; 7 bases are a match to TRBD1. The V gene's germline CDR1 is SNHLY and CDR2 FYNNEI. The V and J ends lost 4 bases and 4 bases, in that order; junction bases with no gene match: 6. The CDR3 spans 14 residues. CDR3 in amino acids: CASSAGTDSYGYTF. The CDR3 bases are TGTGCCAGCAGTGCGGGGACAGATTCCTATGGCTACACCTTC.

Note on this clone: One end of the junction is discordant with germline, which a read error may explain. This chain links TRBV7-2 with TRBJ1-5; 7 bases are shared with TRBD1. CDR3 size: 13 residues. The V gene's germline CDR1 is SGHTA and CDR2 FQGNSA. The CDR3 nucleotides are TGTGCCAGCAGCTCTACTACCGGAGCCGGACAGGATTTT. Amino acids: CASSSTTGAGQDF. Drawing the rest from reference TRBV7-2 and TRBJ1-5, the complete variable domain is GAGVSQSPSNKVTEKGKDVELRCDPISGHTALYWYRQSLGQGLEFLIYFQGNSAPDKSGLPSDRFSAERTGGSVSTLTIQRTQQEDSAVYLCASSSTTGAGQDFGDGTRLSIL.

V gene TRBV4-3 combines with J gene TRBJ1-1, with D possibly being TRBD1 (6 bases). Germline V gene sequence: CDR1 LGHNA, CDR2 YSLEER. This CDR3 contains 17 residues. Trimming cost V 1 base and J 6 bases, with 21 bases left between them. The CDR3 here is CASSQATTGAAVAEAFF. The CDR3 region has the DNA TGCGCCAGCAGCCAAGCAACGACGGGGGCCGCAGTCGCTGAAGCTTTCTTT.

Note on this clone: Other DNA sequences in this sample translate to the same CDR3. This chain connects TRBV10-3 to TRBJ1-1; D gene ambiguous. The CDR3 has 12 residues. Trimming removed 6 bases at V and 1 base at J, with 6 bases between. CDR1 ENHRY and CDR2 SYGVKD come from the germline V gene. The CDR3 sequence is CAISLGNTEAFF. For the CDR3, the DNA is TGTGCCATCAGCTTGGGGAACACTGAAGCTTTCTTT.

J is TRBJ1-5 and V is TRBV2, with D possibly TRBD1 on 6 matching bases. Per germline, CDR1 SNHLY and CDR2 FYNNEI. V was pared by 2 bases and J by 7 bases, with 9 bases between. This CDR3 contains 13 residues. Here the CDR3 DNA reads TGTGCCAGCAGTGAATACAGGGACCAGCCCCAGCATTTT. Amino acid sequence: CASSEYRDQPQHF.

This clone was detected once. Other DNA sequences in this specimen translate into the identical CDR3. DNA of the CDR3: TGCGCCAGCAGCCAAGATTGGGGACAGGGTCATCAGCCCCAGCATTTT. Translation gives CASSQDWGQGHQPQHF. The chain is built from TRBV4-3 and TRBJ1-5; 9 bases map to TRBD1. The length of the CDR3 is 16 residues. The germline V gene has CDR1 LGHNA and CDR2 YSLEER. V was clipped by 0 bases and J by 5 bases; unmatched bases: 5.

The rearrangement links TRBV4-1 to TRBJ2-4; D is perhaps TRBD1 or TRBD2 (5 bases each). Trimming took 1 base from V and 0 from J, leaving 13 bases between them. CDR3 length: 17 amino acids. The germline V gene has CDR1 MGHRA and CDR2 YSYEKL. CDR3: CASSQGGQGLAKNIQYF. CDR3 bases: TGCGCCAGCAGCCAAGGAGGGCAGGGTTTAGCCAAAAACATTCAGTACTTC.

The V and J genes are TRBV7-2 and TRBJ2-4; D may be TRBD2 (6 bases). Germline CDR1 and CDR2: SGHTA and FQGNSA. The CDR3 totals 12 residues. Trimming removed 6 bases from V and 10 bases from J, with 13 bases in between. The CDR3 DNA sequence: TGTGCCAGCAGTTCGGCGGGGCGGATTCAGTACTTC. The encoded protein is CASSSAGRIQYF.

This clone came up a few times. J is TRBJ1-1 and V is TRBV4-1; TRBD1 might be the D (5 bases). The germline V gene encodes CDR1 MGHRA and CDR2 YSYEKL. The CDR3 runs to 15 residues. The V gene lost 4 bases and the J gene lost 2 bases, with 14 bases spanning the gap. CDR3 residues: CASSLPDSYNTEAFF. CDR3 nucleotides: TGCGCCAGCAGCCTCCCTGACAGCTATAACACTGAAGCTTTCTTT.

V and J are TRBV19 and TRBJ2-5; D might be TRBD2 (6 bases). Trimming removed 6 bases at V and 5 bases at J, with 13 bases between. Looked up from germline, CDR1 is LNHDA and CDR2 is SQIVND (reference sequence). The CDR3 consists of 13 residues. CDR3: CASRPLAGETQYF. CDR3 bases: TGTGCCAGTAGGCCACTAGCAGGGGAGACCCAGTACTTC.

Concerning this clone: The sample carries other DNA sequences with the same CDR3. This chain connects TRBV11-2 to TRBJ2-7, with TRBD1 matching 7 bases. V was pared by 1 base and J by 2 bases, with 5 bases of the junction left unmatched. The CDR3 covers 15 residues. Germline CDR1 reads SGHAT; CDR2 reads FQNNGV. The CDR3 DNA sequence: TGTGCCAGCAGCTTAGGATGGGACAGCCCCTACGAGCAGTACTTC. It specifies CASSLGWDSPYEQYF.

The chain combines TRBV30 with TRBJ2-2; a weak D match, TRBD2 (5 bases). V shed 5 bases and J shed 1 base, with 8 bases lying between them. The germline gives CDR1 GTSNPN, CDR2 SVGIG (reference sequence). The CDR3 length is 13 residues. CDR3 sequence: CAWGSGNTGELFF. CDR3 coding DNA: TGTGCCTGGGGGAGTGGGAACACCGGGGAGCTGTTTTTT.

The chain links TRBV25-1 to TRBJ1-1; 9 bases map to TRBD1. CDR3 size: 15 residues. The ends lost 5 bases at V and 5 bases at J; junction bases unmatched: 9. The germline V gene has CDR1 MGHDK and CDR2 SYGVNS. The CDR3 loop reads CASSPGDRAFTEAFF. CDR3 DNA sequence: TGTGCCAGCAGTCCCGGGGACAGGGCTTTTACTGAAGCTTTCTTT.

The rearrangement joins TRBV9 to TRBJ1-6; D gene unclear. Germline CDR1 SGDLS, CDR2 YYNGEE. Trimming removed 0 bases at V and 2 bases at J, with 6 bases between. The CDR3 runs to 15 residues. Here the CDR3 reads CASSVGQAYNSPLHF. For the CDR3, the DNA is TGTGCCAGCAGCGTAGGGCAAGCCTATAATTCACCCCTCCACTTT.

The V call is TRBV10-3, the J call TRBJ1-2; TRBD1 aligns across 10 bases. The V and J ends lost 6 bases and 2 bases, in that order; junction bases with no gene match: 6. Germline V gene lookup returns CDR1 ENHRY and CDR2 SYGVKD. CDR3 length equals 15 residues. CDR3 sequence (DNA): TGTGCCATCAGACCGACAGGGGGCTGGAACTATGGCTACACCTTC. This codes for CAIRPTGGWNYGYTF.

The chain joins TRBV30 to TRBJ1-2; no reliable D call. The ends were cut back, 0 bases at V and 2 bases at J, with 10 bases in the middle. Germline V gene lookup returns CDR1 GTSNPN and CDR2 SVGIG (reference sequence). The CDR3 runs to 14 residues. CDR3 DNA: TGTGCCTGGAGTGTTTTAGGGTTCAACTATGGCTACACCTTC. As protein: CAWSVLGFNYGYTF.

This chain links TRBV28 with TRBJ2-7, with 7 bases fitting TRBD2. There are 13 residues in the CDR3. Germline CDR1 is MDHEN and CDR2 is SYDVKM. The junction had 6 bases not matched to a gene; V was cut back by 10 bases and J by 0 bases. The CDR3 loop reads CATQSGTSYEQYF. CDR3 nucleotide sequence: TGTGCCACACAGAGCGGGACCTCCTACGAGCAGTACTTC.

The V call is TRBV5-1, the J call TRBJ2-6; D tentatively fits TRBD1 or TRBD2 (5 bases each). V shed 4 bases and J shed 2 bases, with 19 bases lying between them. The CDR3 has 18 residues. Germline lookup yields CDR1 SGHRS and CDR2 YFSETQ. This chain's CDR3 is CASSNRQTVGAGANVLTF. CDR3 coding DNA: TGCGCCAGCAGCAACAGACAAACTGTGGGGGCTGGGGCCAACGTCCTGACTTTC.